What follows are 10 T cell receptor beta chains derived from one specimen sequenced in a study of cytomegalovirus exposure and HLA in healthy donors. A multiplex PCR was run with 60 Vbeta primers and 13 Jbeta primers. The table came from immunoSEQ multiplex PCR; TCRdb's copy has only in-frame clones and leaves some out. This sample yields 75,000 to 80,000 clones, of which roughly 79% are seen a single time; less than 2% belongs to the top ten. The sample comprised PBMCs. The receptors stem from a man aged 40-49 years in good health and CMV-seronegative.

The chain couples TRBV9 to TRBJ2-7; 7 bases fit TRBD1. The CDR3 is 15 amino acids. Trimming cost V 0 bases and J 5 bases; bases outside gene matches: 8. CDR1 and CDR2 (germline): SGDLS, YYNGEE. CDR3 region: CASSVGLGQYDEQYF. As DNA, the CDR3 is TGTGCCAGCAGCGTAGGTCTGGGACAGTATGACGAGCAGTACTTC.

This clone is a singleton in its sample. The rearrangement uses TRBV7-2 and TRBJ2-5, with 10 bases fitting TRBD1. Germline trimming cut 8 bases from V and 5 bases from J; bases unmatched to any gene: 8. The germline gives CDR1 SGHTA, CDR2 FQGNSA. The CDR3 is 14 amino acids. The CDR3 DNA is TGTGCCAGCGACAGGGGGCAATCGGGTGAGACCCAGTACTTC. Protein: CASDRGQSGETQYF.

The chain uses TRBV28 and TRBJ2-1, with D possibly being TRBD1 (6 bases). The CDR3 runs to 16 residues. Trimming removed 6 bases from V and 0 bases from J, with 15 bases in between. Germline V CDR1 and CDR2: MDHEN, SYDVKM. This chain's CDR3 is CASSQQGWSSYNEQFF. Here the CDR3 DNA reads TGTGCCAGCAGCCAACAGGGCTGGAGCTCCTACAATGAGCAGTTCTTC. The full variable domain, rest sourced from reference TRBV28 and TRBJ2-1, is DVKVTQSSRYLVKRTGEKVFLECVQDMDHENMFWYRQDPGLGLRLIYFSYDVKMKEKGDIPEGYSVSREKKERFSLILESASTNQTSMYLCASSQQGWSSYNEQFFGPGTRLTVL.

The genes are TRBV19 and TRBJ2-1, with a weak D call TRBD2 (5 bases). Germline assignment: CDR1 LNHDA and CDR2 SQIVND (reference sequence). CDR3 size: 14 residues. Trimming took 1 base from V and 3 from J, leaving 7 bases between them. The CDR3 spells CASSIAGYYNEQFF. CDR3 nucleotides: TGTGCCAGTAGTATAGCGGGGTACTACAATGAGCAGTTCTTC. Complete variable domain (other parts from reference TRBV19 and TRBJ2-1): DGGITQSPKYLFRKEGQNVTLSCEQNLNHDAMYWYRQDPGQGLRLIYYSQIVNDFQKGDIAEGYSVSREKKESFPLTVTSAQKNPTAFYLCASSIAGYYNEQFFGPGTRLTVL.

Comments on this clone: A read error may produce the germline difference seen at one junction end. The chain has TRBV28 and TRBJ2-7; weak D call: TRBD1 (5 bases). Germline lookup yields CDR1 MDHEN and CDR2 SYDVKM. The CDR3 loop spans 11 amino acids. CDR3 DNA: TGTGCCAACAGTTTTAGGGGCGAGCAGTACTTC. Protein: CANSFRGEQYF.

The genes are TRBV5-4 and TRBJ1-2; a possible D gene is TRBD1 (5 bases). The CDR3 loop spans 15 amino acids. CDR1 SGHNT and CDR2 YYREEE come from the germline V gene (reference sequence). V was cut by 4 bases and J by 9 bases, with 22 bases left in between. The CDR3 DNA follows: TGTGCCAGCAGCCCGGGAGGGGCAGGGCTCAATCGCTACACCTTC. This sequence encodes CASSPGGAGLNRYTF.

V gene TRBV7-2 combines with J gene TRBJ1-4; D perhaps matches TRBD1 (5 bases). Looked up from germline, CDR1 is SGHTA and CDR2 is FQGNSA. Trimming stripped 5 bases from V and 4 bases from J, with 14 bases between. The CDR3 covers 15 residues. The DNA of the CDR3 is TGTGCCAGCAGCCAGCAGGGTTCTCATAATGAAAAACTGTTTTTT. Protein: CASSQQGSHNEKLFF.

The chain has TRBV27 and TRBJ2-5; TRBD2 matches at 9 bases. V dropped 6 bases and J dropped 4; count of bases not matched to a gene: 6. The CDR3 extends over 14 amino acids. From germline, CDR1 is MNHEY and CDR2 SMNVEV (reference sequence). CDR3 amino acids: CASRSSGSVETQYF. As DNA, the CDR3 is TGTGCCAGCAGAAGTAGCGGGAGTGTAGAGACCCAGTACTTC.

The chain has TRBV11-2 and TRBJ2-7; 8 bases map to TRBD1. The CDR3 has 14 amino acids. Germline values: CDR1 SGHAT, CDR2 FQNNGV. With 5 bases clipped from V and 2 bases from J, the junction kept 5 bases outside the gene matches. Written as DNA, the CDR3 is TGTGCCAGCAGCCGGGGACAGGCAACCTACGAGCAGTACTTC. Protein: CASSRGQATYEQYF.

The chain joins TRBV30 to TRBJ2-7, with TRBD2 as a possible D gene (8 bases). CDR1 and CDR2 (germline): GTSNPN, SVGIG (reference sequence). The CDR3 contains 13 residues. The germline V and J ends were trimmed by 7 bases and 2 bases, with 15 bases remaining between them. This CDR3 reads CASGGDRTYEQYF. CDR3 nucleotide sequence: TGTGCCTCCGGGGGGGACAGAACCTACGAGCAGTACTTC.